This T cell receptor (beta chain) was profiled in a study of blood T cell repertoires in COVID-19. The CDR3 extends over 14 amino acids. Germline V gives CDR1 SGHAT, CDR2 FQNNGV. Enrolled through a virtual design, the participants were between roughly 18 and 89 years of age and came from 24 US areas. Researchers sorted participants into cohorts using their self-reported clinical history. Two negative PCRs, clearance, or symptom resolution had been documented for recovered Cohort 3 donors. Per the study methods: Reference gene primer amplification gave nucleated cell count estimates. TCRdb's copy holds only in-frame clones and misses some; the assay was immunoSEQ multiplex PCR. V and J calls and clone size are given by that table; D and trimming were obtained from the DNA. The sample consists of about 180,000 clones, about four fifths of them appearing once.

The TCR comes from a man in his sixties who had recovered from COVID-19. Sequenced input: PBMCs or T cells enriched from blood (not recorded which). The V gene is TRBV11-2, the J gene TRBJ2-1; 8 nucleotides line up with TRBD2. The DNA for the CDR3 is TGTGCAACCTCCACCGGGACTAGCTACAATGAGCAGTTCTTC. Protein product: CATSTGTSYNEQFF.